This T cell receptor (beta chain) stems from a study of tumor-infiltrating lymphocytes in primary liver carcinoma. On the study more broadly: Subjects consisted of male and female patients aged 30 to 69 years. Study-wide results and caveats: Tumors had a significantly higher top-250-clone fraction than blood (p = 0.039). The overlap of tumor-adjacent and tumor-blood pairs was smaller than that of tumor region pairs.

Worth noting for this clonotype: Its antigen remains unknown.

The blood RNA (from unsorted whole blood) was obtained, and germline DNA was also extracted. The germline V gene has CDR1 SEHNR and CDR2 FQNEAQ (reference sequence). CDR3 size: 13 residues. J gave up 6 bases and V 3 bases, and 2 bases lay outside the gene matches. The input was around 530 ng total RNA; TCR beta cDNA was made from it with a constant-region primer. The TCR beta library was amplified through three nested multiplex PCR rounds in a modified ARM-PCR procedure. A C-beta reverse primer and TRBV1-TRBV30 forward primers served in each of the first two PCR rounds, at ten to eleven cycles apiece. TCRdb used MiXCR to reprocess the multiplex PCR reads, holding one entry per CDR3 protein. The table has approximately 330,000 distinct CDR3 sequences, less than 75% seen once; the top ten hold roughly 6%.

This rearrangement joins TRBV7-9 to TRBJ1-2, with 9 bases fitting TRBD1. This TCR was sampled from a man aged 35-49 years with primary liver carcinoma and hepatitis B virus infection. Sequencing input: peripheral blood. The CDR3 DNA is TGTGCCAGCAGCTTCGGACAGGGGAATGGCTACACCTTC. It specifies CASSFGQGNGYTF.